This T cell receptor beta chain stems from a study of blood T cells in healthy people across ages. Trimming cost V 6 bases and J 4 bases, with 13 bases left between them. CDR3 length: 13 residues. Next came a second PCR, run for about 7 to 12 cycles, which used a sample-barcoded 5' primer along with a J-beta primer mix. TCRdb recomputed calls from the 5' RACE reads with MiXCR, one row per CDR3 protein. Of about 780,000 distinct CDR3 sequences listed, under 30% are singletons. These data were also reused for a study on T cells of mothers and their children.

This TCR derives from a boy younger than 18 in good health. The sample comprised blood. The genes are TRBV12-3 or TRBV12-4 and TRBJ2-7; possible D gene TRBD2, 5 bases. As DNA, the CDR3 is TGTGCCAGCAGGGTCTCGGAGGTATACGAGCAGTACTTC. Its translation: CASRVSEVYEQYF.